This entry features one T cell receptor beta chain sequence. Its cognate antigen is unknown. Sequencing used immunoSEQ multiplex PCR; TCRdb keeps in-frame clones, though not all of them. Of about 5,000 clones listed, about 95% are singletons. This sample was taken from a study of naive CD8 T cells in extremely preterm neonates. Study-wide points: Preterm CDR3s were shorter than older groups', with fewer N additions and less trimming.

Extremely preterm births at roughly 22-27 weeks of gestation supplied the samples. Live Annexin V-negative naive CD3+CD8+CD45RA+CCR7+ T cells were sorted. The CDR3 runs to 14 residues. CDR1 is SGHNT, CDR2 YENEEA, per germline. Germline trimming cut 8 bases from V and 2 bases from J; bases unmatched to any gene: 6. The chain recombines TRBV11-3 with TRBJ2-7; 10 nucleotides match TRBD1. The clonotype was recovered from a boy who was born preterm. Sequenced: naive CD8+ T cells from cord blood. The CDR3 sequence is CASLGQGVTYEQYF. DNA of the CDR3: TGTGCCAGCCTAGGACAGGGGGTGACCTACGAGCAGTACTTC.